The rows below give T cell receptor beta chains drawn from one sample of a study of graft-versus-host responses after intestinal transplantation. For these receptors, no antigen is known. Clones were sequenced by immunoSEQ multiplex PCR, and TCRdb holds only the in-frame ones, with some missing. The sample lists approximately 77,000 clones, about 89% occurring once. The sample was unstimulated CD4+ T cells sorted from spleen or lymph node cells, taken before intestinal transplant. The receptors were gathered from a human donor who received an intestinal transplant. CDR3s include the opening cysteine and the closing phenylalanine or tryptophan. D genes are given only for firm matches. The size field is filled for only some rows; it gives once, few, many or a size class.

j_call | v_call | clone_size | d_call | cdr3_nt | cdr3_aa
TRBJ2-1 | TRBV10-2 | few | TRBD2 | TGCGCCAGCAGGGTAACTAGCGGCAACTACAATGAGCAGTTCTTC | CASRVTSGNYNEQFF
TRBJ1-4 | TRBV28 | NA | NA | TGTGCCAGCAGACGGGTGCGGACTAATGAAAAACTGTTTTTT | CASRRVRTNEKLFF
TRBJ1-1 | TRBV10-3 | NA | TRBD1 | TGTGCCTCCCGGGACAGGGTGAACACTGAAGCTTTCTTT | CASRDRVNTEAFF
TRBJ1-3 | TRBV28 | NA | TRBD1 | TGTGCCAGCAGTTTAGACAGGGGATTTACTGGAAACACCATATATTTT | CASSLDRGFTGNTIYF
TRBJ1-2 | TRBV15 | NA | NA | TGTGCCACGACAAAAAAGAGGGTCCCTGACGGCTACACCTTC | CATTKKRVPDGYTF
TRBJ1-1 | TRBV9 | NA | NA | TGTGCCAGCAGCGTAGACCCGACGGGGGGGGTGAACACTGAAGCTTTCTTT | CASSVDPTGGVNTEAFF
TRBJ1-2 | TRBV28 | NA | TRBD1 | TGTGCCACGACAGGGATCGGTTATGGCTACACCTTC | CATTGIGYGYTF
TRBJ2-1 | TRBV2 | NA | TRBD2 | TGTGCCAGCAGTCTGGGACTAGCGGGATGGTTCTTC | CASSLGLAGWFF
TRBJ2-4 | TRBV7-2 | NA | NA | TGTGCCAGCAGCTTAACTAACATTCAGTACTTC | CASSLTNIQYF
TRBJ2-1 | TRBV6-1 | once | NA | TGTGCCAGCCGACGACAGGAAATCAATGAGCAGTTCTTC | CASRRQEINEQFF
TRBJ2-7 | TRBV28 | NA | NA | TGTGCCAGCATAGCCGAAAATACCTACGAGCAGTACTTC | CASIAENTYEQYF
TRBJ2-3 | TRBV29-1 | NA | TRBD2 | TGCAGCGTTGTAGCGGGAGCGGTAGCAGATACGCAGTATTTT | CSVVAGAVADTQYF
TRBJ2-7 | TRBV6-1 | NA | TRBD2 | TGTGCCAGCAATCGGTACCATAGCGGGACTGGCGAGCAGTACTTC | CASNRYHSGTGEQYF
TRBJ1-2 | TRBV9 | NA | TRBD1 | TGTGCCAGCAGCGTAGCTACGAGTCCCGACAGGGGAGGCTACACCTTC | CASSVATSPDRGGYTF
TRBJ1-5 | TRBV29-1 | NA | NA | TGCAGCGTTGTTGGGGCGGTAGGTCAGCCCCAGCATTTT | CSVVGAVGQPQHF
TRBJ2-2 | TRBV2 | few | TRBD2 | TGTGCCAGCAGTCGACTAAGACTAGCGGGAGGGCCTAACACCGGGGAGCTGTTTTTT | CASSRLRLAGGPNTGELFF
TRBJ2-4 | TRBV27 | NA | TRBD2 | TGTGCCAGCAGAATCCCCGGGGGGGCCAAAAACATTCAGTACTTC | CASRIPGGAKNIQYF
TRBJ1-3 | TRBV5-1 | NA | TRBD1 | TGCGCCAGCAGACGGGACAGGGATGGAAACACCATATATTTT | CASRRDRDGNTIYF
TRBJ2-1 | TRBV11-2 | NA | TRBD1 | TGTGCCAGCAGCCCTCGGCCCGGGACAGGGGCGGTTTATGAGCAGTTCTTC | CASSPRPGTGAVYEQFF
TRBJ2-5 | TRBV11-2 | NA | NA | TGTGCCAGCGCAATGCAGTACACTACAGAGACCCAGTACTTC | CASAMQYTTETQYF
TRBJ1-1 | TRBV6-5 | NA | NA | TGTGCCAGCAGTTACTTATGTCCTGAAGCTTTCTTT | CASSYLCPEAFF
TRBJ2-6 | TRBV15 | NA | TRBD1 | TGTGCCACCAGCAGAGCCCGATACAGGGGTTCCGGGGCCAACGTCCTGACTTTC | CATSRARYRGSGANVLTF
TRBJ2-7 | TRBV5-1 | NA | TRBD1 | TGCGCCAGCAGCTCGGGGACAGGGCGCTCCTACGAGCAGTACTTC | CASSSGTGRSYEQYF
TRBJ2-2 | TRBV28 | few | TRBD1 | TGTGCCAGCAGTTCGGGACAGGGGAACACCGGGGAGCTGTTTTTT | CASSSGQGNTGELFF
TRBJ2-7 | TRBV11-2 | NA | TRBD1 | TGTGCCAGCAGCCTCCGGGACAGAATTTACGAGCAGTACTTC | CASSLRDRIYEQYF
TRBJ2-2 | TRBV5-1 | few | TRBD1 | TGCGCCAGCAGCTTCAGCGGACAGGGGGGGACCGGGGAGCTGTTTTTT | CASSFSGQGGTGELFF
TRBJ2-3 | TRBV27 | NA | TRBD2 | TGTGCCAGCAGTACCAGTAGGACTAGAGATACGCAGTATTTT | CASSTSRTRDTQYF
TRBJ2-3 | TRBV2 | NA | TRBD2 | TGTGCCAGCAGGCCGGGACTAGCGATGCATACGCAGTATTTT | CASRPGLAMHTQYF
TRBJ2-7 | TRBV5-4 | once | TRBD2 | TGTGCCAGCAGCTTGGGCTCCGGGGGGGGCGAGCAGTACTTC | CASSLGSGGGEQYF
TRBJ2-7 | TRBV19 | NA | NA | TGTGCCAGTAGTACTCAGGGGCGCGAGGGGGACGAGCAGTACTTC | CASSTQGREGDEQYF
TRBJ1-3 | TRBV15 | NA | TRBD1 | TGTGCCATCCGACAGGGATTTTTTGGAAACACCATATATTTT | CAIRQGFFGNTIYF
TRBJ1-2 | TRBV15 | few | TRBD1 | TGTGCCACCAGCACCCTGACAGGGCTTGGCGGTGGCTACACCTTC | CATSTLTGLGGGYTF
TRBJ2-2 | TRBV25-1 | NA | NA | TGTGCCAGCAGTGCCCGGAATCCGACAGTGAACACCGGGGAGCTGTTTTTT | CASSARNPTVNTGELFF
TRBJ2-2 | TRBV6-6 | once | NA | TGTGCCAGCAGTATGGGTCAGGGAATGTCCGGGGAGCTGTTTTTT | CASSMGQGMSGELFF
TRBJ1-4 | TRBV4-1 | NA | NA | TGCGCCAGCAGCCAAGGGGGGACTCTTCAGGGCGAAAAACTGTTTTTT | CASSQGGTLQGEKLFF
TRBJ2-5 | TRBV5-1 | NA | NA | TGCGCCAGCAGCTTGGGGCCCCAAGAGACCCAGTACTTC | CASSLGPQETQYF
TRBJ1-1 | TRBV5-1 | NA | NA | TGCGCCAGCACGTTTGACGGGGGGCCAGGTGAAGCTTTCTTT | CASTFDGGPGEAFF
TRBJ2-3 | TRBV6-6 | few | NA | TGTGCCAGCAGGACCCTTCTTGGCGGTAGCACAGATACGCAGTATTTT | CASRTLLGGSTDTQYF
TRBJ2-2 | TRBV2 | NA | NA | TGTGCCAGCAGTGCTACAGTTAACACCGGGGAGCTGTTTTTT | CASSATVNTGELFF
TRBJ1-1 | TRBV19 | NA | NA | TGTGCCAGTAGTATATGGGGGGAGAGTGAAGCTTTCTTT | CASSIWGESEAFF
TRBJ2-1 | TRBV19 | NA | NA | TGTGCCAGTAGTATCAGGGGCTACAATGAGCAGTTCTTC | CASSIRGYNEQFF
TRBJ2-7 | TRBV7-2 | NA | NA | TGTGCCAGCAGCTTATCGGAACAGGCATTCTACGAGCAGTACTTC | CASSLSEQAFYEQYF
TRBJ1-1 | TRBV6-5 | NA | TRBD1 | TGTGCCAGCAGACTGGGACAGGGGAGCACTGAAGCTTTCTTT | CASRLGQGSTEAFF
TRBJ2-7 | TRBV18 | NA | NA | TGTGCCAGCTCTCTAACCGGGTTCCTCTACGAGCAGTACTTC | CASSLTGFLYEQYF
TRBJ2-3 | TRBV5-6 | NA | NA | TGTGCCAGCAGCTTGGGGAGCCTCACAGATACGCAGTATTTT | CASSLGSLTDTQYF
TRBJ1-6 | TRBV14 | once | NA | TGTGCCAGCAGCACTACAGGTGCTAATTCACCCCTCCACTTT | CASSTTGANSPLHF
TRBJ2-6 | TRBV27 | NA | NA | TGTGCCAGCAGTTCTAGTCCCACAGGCAACTCTGGGGCCAACGTCCTGACTTTC | CASSSSPTGNSGANVLTF
TRBJ2-3 | TRBV19 | NA | NA | TGTGCCAGTATCGGCAGGCACACAGATACGCAGTATTTT | CASIGRHTDTQYF
TRBJ1-2 | TRBV9 | NA | TRBD1 | TGTGCCAGCAGCGGCGACAGGGGGCTTACCTATGGCTACACCTTC | CASSGDRGLTYGYTF
TRBJ1-1 | TRBV7-2 | NA | NA | TGTGCCAGCAGCTTAAGATCTCTCAGGGTATACACTGAAGCTTTCTTT | CASSLRSLRVYTEAFF
TRBJ1-1 | TRBV6-1 | NA | NA | TGTGCCAGCAGTGCCGGGCGGGGACTCGTAGCTTTCTTT | CASSAGRGLVAFF
TRBJ1-5 | TRBV30 | NA | NA | TGTGCCTGGAGTGTAAAAGGGAGAGGCAATCAGCCCCAGCATTTT | CAWSVKGRGNQPQHF
TRBJ1-2 | TRBV19 | NA | NA | TGTGCCAGTAGTCTCGAGGGGGACGTCGGCGGCTACACCTTC | CASSLEGDVGGYTF